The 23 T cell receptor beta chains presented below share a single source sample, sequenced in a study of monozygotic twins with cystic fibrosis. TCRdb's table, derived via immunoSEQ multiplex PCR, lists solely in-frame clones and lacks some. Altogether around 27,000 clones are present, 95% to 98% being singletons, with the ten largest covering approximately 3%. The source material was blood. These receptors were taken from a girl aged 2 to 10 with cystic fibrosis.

The CDR3 here is CASSPNFMSPFGEYF. The CDR3 DNA is TGTGCCAGCAGCCCTAACTTCATGAGTCCCTTCGGGGAGTACTTC. The rearrangement links TRBV5-8 to TRBJ2-7; maybe TRBD2 (5 bases). The CDR3 length is 15 residues. V lost 4 bases and J 11 bases, leaving 25 bases between the germline ends. The germline gives CDR1 SGHTS, CDR2 YDEGEE.

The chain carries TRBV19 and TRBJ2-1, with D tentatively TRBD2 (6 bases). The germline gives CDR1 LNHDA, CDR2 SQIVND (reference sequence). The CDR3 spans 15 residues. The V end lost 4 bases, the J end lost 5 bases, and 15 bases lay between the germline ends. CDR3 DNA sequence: TGTGCCAGTAGTAGAGGAACTAGCTGGCACAATGAGCAGTTCTTC. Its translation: CASSRGTSWHNEQFF.

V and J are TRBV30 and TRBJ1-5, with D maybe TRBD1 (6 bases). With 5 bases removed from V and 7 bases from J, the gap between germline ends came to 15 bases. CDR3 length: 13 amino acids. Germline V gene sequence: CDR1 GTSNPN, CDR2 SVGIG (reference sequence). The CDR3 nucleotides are TGTGCCTGGGGCCAGGGGTCGTGGCAGCCCCAGCATTTT. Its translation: CAWGQGSWQPQHF.

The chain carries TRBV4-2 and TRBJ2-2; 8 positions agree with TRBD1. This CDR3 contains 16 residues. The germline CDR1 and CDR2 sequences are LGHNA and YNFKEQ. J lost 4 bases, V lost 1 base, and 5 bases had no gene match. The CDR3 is CASSQVDRGVTGELFF. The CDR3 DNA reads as TGTGCCAGCAGCCAAGTAGACAGGGGCGTCACCGGGGAGCTGTTTTTT.

CDR3 in DNA: TGTGCCAGCAGCGGGACGGGTTCTAACTATGGCTACACCTTC. Encoded protein: CASSGTGSNYGYTF. V and J are TRBV9 and TRBJ1-2, with unresolved D. The CDR3 is made up of 14 amino acids. Germline CDR1 and CDR2: SGDLS and YYNGEE. Between the trimmed V and J ends, which lost 3 bases and 0 bases, there was a span of 9 bases.

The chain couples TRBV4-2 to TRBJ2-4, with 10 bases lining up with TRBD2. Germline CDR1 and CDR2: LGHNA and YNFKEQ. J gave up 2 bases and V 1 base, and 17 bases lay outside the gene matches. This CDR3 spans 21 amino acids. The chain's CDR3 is CASSQVDGVLAGRGTKNIQYF. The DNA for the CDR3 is TGTGCCAGCAGCCAAGTAGATGGGGTACTAGCGGGAAGGGGGACCAAAAACATTCAGTACTTC.

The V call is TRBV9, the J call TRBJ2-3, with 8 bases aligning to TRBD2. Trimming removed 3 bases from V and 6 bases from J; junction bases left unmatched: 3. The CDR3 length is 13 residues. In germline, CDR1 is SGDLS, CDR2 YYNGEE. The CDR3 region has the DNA TGTGCCAGCAGCGAGGGACTAGTTGATACGCAGTATTTT. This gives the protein CASSEGLVDTQYF.

DNA of the CDR3: TGTGCCAGCAGCGTAGGGGCCGGGAACACTGAAGCTTTCTTT. This sequence encodes CASSVGAGNTEAFF. The gene calls are TRBV9 and TRBJ1-1; no clear D. Germline values: CDR1 SGDLS, CDR2 YYNGEE. V shed 0 bases and J shed 1 base, with 7 bases lying between them. CDR3 length: 14 residues. The full variable domain, in which reference TRBV9 and TRBJ1-1 provide the parts outside the CDR3, is DSGVTQTPKHLITATGQRVTLRCSPRSGDLSVYWYQQSLDQGLQFLIQYYNGEERAKGNILERFSAQQFPDLHSELNLSSLELGDSALYFCASSVGAGNTEAFFGQGTRLTVV.

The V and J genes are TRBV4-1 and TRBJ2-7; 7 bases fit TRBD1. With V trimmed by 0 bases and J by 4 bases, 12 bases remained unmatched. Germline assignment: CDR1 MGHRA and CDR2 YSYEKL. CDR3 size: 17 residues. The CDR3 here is CASSQEDRLTSNYEQYF. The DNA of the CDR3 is TGCGCCAGCAGCCAAGAGGACAGGCTTACTTCCAATTACGAGCAGTACTTC.

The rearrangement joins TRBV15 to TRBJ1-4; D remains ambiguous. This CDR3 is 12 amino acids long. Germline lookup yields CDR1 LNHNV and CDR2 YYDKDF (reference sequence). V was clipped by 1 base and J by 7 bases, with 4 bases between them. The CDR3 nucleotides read TGTGCCACCAGCAGAGTTGGTGAAAAACTGTTTTTT. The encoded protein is CATSRVGEKLFF.

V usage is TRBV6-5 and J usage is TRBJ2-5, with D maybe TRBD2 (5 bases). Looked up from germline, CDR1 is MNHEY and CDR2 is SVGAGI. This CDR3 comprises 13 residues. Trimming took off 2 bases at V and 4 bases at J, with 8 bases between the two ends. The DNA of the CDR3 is TGTGCCAGCAGTTACACGAGGGCAGAGACCCAGTACTTC. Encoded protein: CASSYTRAETQYF.

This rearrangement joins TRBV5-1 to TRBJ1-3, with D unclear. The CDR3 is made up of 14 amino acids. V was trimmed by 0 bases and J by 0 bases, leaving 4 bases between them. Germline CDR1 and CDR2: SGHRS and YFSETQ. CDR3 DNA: TGCGCCAGCAGCTTGGAGAGCTCTGGAAACACCATATATTTT. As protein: CASSLESSGNTIYF. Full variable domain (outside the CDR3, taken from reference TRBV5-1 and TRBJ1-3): KAGVTQTPRYLIKTRGQQVTLSCSPISGHRSVSWYQQTPGQGLQFLFEYFSETQRNKGNFPGRFSGRQFSNSRSEMNVSTLELGDSALYLCASSLESSGNTIYFGEGSWLTVV.

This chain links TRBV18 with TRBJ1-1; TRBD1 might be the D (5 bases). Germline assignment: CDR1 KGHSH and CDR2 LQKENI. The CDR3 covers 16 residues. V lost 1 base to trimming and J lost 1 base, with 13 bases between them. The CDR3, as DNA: TGTGCCAGCTCACCACTTTCGAAAGGGGAGAACACTGAAGCTTTCTTT. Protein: CASSPLSKGENTEAFF.

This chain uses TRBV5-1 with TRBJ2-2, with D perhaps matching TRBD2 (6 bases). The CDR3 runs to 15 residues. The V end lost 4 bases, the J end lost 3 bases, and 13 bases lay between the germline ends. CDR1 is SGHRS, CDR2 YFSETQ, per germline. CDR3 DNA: TGCGCCAGCAGCCCGACCGGGACTTACACCGGGGAGCTGTTTTTT. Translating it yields CASSPTGTYTGELFF.

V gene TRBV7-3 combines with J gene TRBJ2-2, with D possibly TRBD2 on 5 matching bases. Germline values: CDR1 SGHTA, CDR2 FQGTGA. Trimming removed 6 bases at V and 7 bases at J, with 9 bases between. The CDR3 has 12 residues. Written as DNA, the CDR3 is TGTGCCAGCAGTAGAGGGTTCGGGGAGCTGTTTTTT. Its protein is CASSRGFGELFF.

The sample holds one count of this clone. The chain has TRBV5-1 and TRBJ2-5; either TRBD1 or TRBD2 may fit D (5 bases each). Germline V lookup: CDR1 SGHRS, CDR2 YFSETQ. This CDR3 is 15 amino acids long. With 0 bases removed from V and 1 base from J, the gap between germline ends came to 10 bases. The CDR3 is CASSLAVGAQETQYF. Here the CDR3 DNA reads TGCGCCAGCAGCTTGGCGGTCGGGGCCCAAGAGACCCAGTACTTC.

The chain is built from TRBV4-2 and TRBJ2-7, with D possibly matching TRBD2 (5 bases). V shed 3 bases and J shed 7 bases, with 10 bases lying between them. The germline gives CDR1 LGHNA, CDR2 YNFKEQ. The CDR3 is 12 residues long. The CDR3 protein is CASSHALGEQYF. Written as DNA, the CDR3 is TGTGCCAGCAGCCACGCACTAGGTGAGCAGTACTTC.

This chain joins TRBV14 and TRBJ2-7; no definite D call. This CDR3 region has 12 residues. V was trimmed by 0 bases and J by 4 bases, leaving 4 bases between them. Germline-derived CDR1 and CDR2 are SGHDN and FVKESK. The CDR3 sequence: CASSQDTYEQYF. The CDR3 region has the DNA TGTGCCAGCAGCCAAGACACTTACGAGCAGTACTTC.

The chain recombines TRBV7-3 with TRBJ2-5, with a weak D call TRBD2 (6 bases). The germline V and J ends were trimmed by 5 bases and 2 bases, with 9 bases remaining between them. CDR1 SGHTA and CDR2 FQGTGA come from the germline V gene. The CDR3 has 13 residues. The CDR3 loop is CASSGSGQETQYF. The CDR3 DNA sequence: TGTGCCAGCAGCGGTAGCGGACAAGAGACCCAGTACTTC.

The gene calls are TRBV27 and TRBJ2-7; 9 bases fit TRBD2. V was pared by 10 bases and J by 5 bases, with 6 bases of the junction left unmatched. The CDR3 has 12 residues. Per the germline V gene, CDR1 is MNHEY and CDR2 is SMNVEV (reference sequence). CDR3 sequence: CATQIAGDEQYF. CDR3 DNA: TGTGCCACTCAGATAGCGGGAGACGAGCAGTACTTC.

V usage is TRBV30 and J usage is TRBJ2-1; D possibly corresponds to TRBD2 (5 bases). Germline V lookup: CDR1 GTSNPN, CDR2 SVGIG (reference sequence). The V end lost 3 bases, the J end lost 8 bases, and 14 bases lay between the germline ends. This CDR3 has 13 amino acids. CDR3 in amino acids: CAWSLNSRDEQFF. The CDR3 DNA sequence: TGTGCCTGGAGCCTTAACTCGAGGGATGAGCAGTTCTTC.

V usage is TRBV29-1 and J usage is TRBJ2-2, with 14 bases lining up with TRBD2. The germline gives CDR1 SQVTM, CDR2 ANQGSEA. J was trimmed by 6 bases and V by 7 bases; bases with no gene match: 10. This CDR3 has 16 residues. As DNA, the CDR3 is TGCAGCGCCCTAAAGACTAGCGGGAGGGCCGCCGGGGAGCTGTTTTTT. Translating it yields CSALKTSGRAAGELFF.

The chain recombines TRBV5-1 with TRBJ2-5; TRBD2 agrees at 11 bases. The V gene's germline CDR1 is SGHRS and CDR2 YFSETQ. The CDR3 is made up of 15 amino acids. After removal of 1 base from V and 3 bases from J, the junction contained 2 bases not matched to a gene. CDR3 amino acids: CASSLPLAGEETQYF. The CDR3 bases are TGCGCCAGCAGCTTGCCACTAGCGGGAGAAGAGACCCAGTACTTC.